This is a list of T cell receptor beta chains from one sample in a study of OX40 agonist ivuxolimab in advanced cancers. Repertoires were generated with immunoSEQ multiplex PCR, while TCRdb's copy carries only in-frame clones and drops some. Of roughly 60,000 clones in the sample, 91% are singletons; the top ten hold around 15%. This sample comprised CD4+ or CD8+ T cells sorted from blood, obtained in a trial of the OX40 agonist ivuxolimab. The receptors originated from an adult with an advanced solid tumor such as melanoma, head and neck, liver or kidney cancer. CDR3s include the opening cysteine and the closing phenylalanine or tryptophan. Each record gives: J gene, D gene, V gene, clone size, CDR3 DNA, CDR3 protein. The D gene is left open where the match is weak. Clone size is shown for a subset of rows, as once, few, many or a class of expanded clone.

TRBJ2-7 TRBD1 TRBV28 few TGTGCCAGCAGCCAAGGGGGCAGCTCCTACGAGCAGTACTTC CASSQGGSSYEQYF
TRBJ2-1 TRBD2 TRBV7-9 . TGTGCCAGCAGCTCCAATAGCGGGAGGGCCGCCAATGAGCAGTTCTTC CASSSNSGRAANEQFF
TRBJ1-1 . TRBV6-1 . TGTGCCAGCAGTGAAGCCCCGACTCGTGAAGCTTTCTTT CASSEAPTREAFF
TRBJ2-7 . TRBV29-1 once TGCAGCGTTGATTGGGGCAACGAGCAGTACTTC CSVDWGNEQYF
TRBJ2-3 . TRBV20-1 once TGCAGTGCCTACCAACTTTTTACGCAGTATTTT CSAYQLFTQYF
TRBJ2-7 . TRBV7-9 . TGTGCCAGCAGTCCACAAGCCCCTTCCGAGCAGTACTTC CASSPQAPSEQYF
TRBJ2-1 . TRBV5-1 . TGCGCCAGCAGCTTGCCTCTTGGGCGCTACAATGAGCAGTTCTTC CASSLPLGRYNEQFF
TRBJ2-5 TRBD2 TRBV6-6 . TGTGCCAGCTTCCTGGGGGGGAGTCGGCAAGAGACCCAGTACTTC CASFLGGSRQETQYF
TRBJ1-5 TRBD1 TRBV6-1 . TGTGCCAGCAGTGCCCCGGGACAGGGGGCGAGGAGCAATCAGCCCCAGCATTTT CASSAPGQGARSNQPQHF
TRBJ2-7 . TRBV7-8 . TGTGCCAGCAGCAGGCGGGTTTCCTACGAGCAGTACTTC CASSRRVSYEQYF
TRBJ2-1 TRBD2 TRBV5-1 . TGCGCCAGCAGCTCGGCGGCGGGAGTGACCTACAATGAGCAGTTCTTC CASSSAAGVTYNEQFF
TRBJ2-1 TRBD2 TRBV18 once TGTGCCAGCTCCGGGGTTTACGCGGGAGTGGCCAATGAGCAGTTCTTC CASSGVYAGVANEQFF
TRBJ2-3 TRBD2 TRBV5-1 . TGCGCCAGCCAGCGGGACCCCACAGATACGCAGTATTTT CASQRDPTDTQYF
TRBJ2-5 TRBD2 TRBV15 . TGTGCCACCACCGGCGGACTAGCGGTCCAAGAGACCCAGTACTTC CATTGGLAVQETQYF
TRBJ2-5 . TRBV14 . TGTGCCAGCAGCCAAGGGCTGGGTGGAGAGACCCAGTACTTC CASSQGLGGETQYF
TRBJ2-7 . TRBV15 . TGTGCCACCAGCAGAGCGGACAGGGGAAGTAGCGGGAGGTCGGGGGAGCAGTACTTC CATSRADRGSSGRSGEQYF
TRBJ2-5 TRBD1 TRBV12-5 . TGTGCTAGTGGCCTTCGGACAGGAGCGACCCAGTACTTC CASGLRTGATQYF
TRBJ2-5 TRBD2 TRBV2 . TGTGCCAGCAGTGTCGGGTTTCGCGGGAGCGGTCTTTGCGAGACCCAGTACTTC CASSVGFRGSGLCETQYF
TRBJ1-1 TRBD1 TRBV18 . TGTGCCAGCTCACCAGAGATCAGGGGGGCAATGAACACTGAAGCTTTCTTT CASSPEIRGAMNTEAFF
TRBJ1-1 . TRBV5-1 once TGCGCCAGCAGCACTCAGGAGAACACTGAAGCTTTCTTT CASSTQENTEAFF
TRBJ2-5 . TRBV6-6 . TGTGCCAGTTCCGGGAGATCGGAGACCCAGTACTTC CASSGRSETQYF
TRBJ2-2 TRBD1 TRBV7-2 . TGTGCCAGCAGCCGTCGACAGGGAGACACCGGGGAGCTGTTTTTT CASSRRQGDTGELFF
TRBJ1-1 . TRBV7-3 . TGTGCCAGCAGCTCCTTTGGTCGCTCTGAAGCTTTCTTT CASSSFGRSEAFF
TRBJ2-5 . TRBV7-2 . TGTGCCAGCAGCTCTCTCAGGGGTGTTGAGACCCAGTACTTC CASSSLRGVETQYF
TRBJ2-2 . TRBV5-1 . TGCGCCAGCAGCCCGTACAGCGACGCGAACACCGGGGAGCTGTTTTTT CASSPYSDANTGELFF
TRBJ2-3 TRBD1 TRBV7-8 . TGTGCCAGCAGCCCAGGGGGAAGCACAGATACGCAGTATTTT CASSPGGSTDTQYF
TRBJ2-7 TRBD1 TRBV5-1 few TGCGCCAGCAGCCCGGGCCCGGGACAGGCCTCGTGGGAGCAGTACTTC CASSPGPGQASWEQYF
TRBJ2-1 TRBD2 TRBV11-2 . TGTGCCAGCAACCAGCGGGAGGGCTACAATGAGCAGTTCTTC CASNQREGYNEQFF
TRBJ1-5 . TRBV27 . TGTGCCAGCGCACACCTTTTCAAACAGGGTATAGCAAATCAGCCCCAGCATTTT CASAHLFKQGIANQPQHF
TRBJ2-1 TRBD2 TRBV11-2 once TGTGCCAGCAGCTTAGTGGCTAGCGGTTACAATGAGCAGTTCTTC CASSLVASGYNEQFF
TRBJ2-1 TRBD2 TRBV5-1 once TGCGCCAGCAGCTTGGGTGGGACTAGCGGGAGACATGAGCAGTTCTTC CASSLGGTSGRHEQFF
TRBJ1-4 TRBD1 TRBV5-1 . TGCGCCAGCAGCGCGGGACAGGGAAGAGAAAAACTGTTTTTT CASSAGQGREKLFF
TRBJ2-7 . TRBV5-6 . TGTGCCAGCAGCCCGGACTCCTACGAGCAGTACTTC CASSPDSYEQYF
TRBJ2-1 . TRBV6-6 . TGTGCCAGCAGTTCCCGCCGGACATCTTACGCGGGGTTCTTC CASSSRRTSYAGFF
TRBJ2-5 TRBD2 TRBV14 . TGTGCCAGCAGCCAGGTTGGGAGCGGGAGAGACCAAGAGACCCAGTACTTC CASSQVGSGRDQETQYF
TRBJ1-3 . TRBV13 . TGTGCCAGCAGCCCCCAGGGGTTTGGAAACACCATATATTTT CASSPQGFGNTIYF
TRBJ2-7 . TRBV7-9 . TGTGCCAGCAGCTTAGGGGTTAGCGGCTACGAGCAGTACTTC CASSLGVSGYEQYF
TRBJ2-3 . TRBV10-3 few TGTGCCATCAGTGGAGGTGGCACAGATACGCAGTATTTT CAISGGGTDTQYF
TRBJ2-7 TRBD1 TRBV7-2 . TGTGCCAGCAGCTTAGGCCAGGGGGCCTACGAGCAGTACTTC CASSLGQGAYEQYF
TRBJ1-2 . TRBV28 . TGTGCCAGCAGTGACCCTACTCCTTATGGCTACACCTTC CASSDPTPYGYTF
TRBJ2-2 . TRBV28 . TGTGCCAGCAGTTTAAGGGATACCACCGGGGAGCTGTTTTTT CASSLRDTTGELFF
TRBJ1-3 . TRBV11-1 . TGTGCCAGCAGCCGCATTAACACCTTCTCTGGAAACACCATATATTTT CASSRINTFSGNTIYF
TRBJ2-1 . TRBV28 . TGTGCCAGCAGTTTTCCGGGAGTTGGTGATGAGCAGTTCTTC CASSFPGVGDEQFF
TRBJ1-4 . TRBV4-3 . TGCGCCAGCAGCCAGGGAGGAACTAATGAAAAACTGTTTTTT CASSQGGTNEKLFF
TRBJ1-4 . TRBV10-3 once TGTGCCATCAGTGACGTGACGACCCAAGAAGGAAAACTGTTTTTT CAISDVTTQEGKLFF
TRBJ1-2 . TRBV5-1 once TGCGCCAGCAGCTTGGAGGCAGGGGACTATGGCTACACCTTC CASSLEAGDYGYTF
TRBJ2-3 . TRBV7-2 . TGTGCCAGCAGCCCGCCTAAGACAGATACGCAGTATTTT CASSPPKTDTQYF
TRBJ1-2 . TRBV6-5 . TGTGCCAGCAGTTCGGGCCAGAACTATGGCTACACCTTC CASSSGQNYGYTF
TRBJ2-5 . TRBV5-1 . TGCGCCAGCAGCTTGCGGGCTAGAGAAGAGACCCAGTACTTC CASSLRAREETQYF
TRBJ1-2 TRBD1 TRBV5-1 . TGCGCCAGCAGCTGGGGGGACAGGGGGCTCCCCTATGGCTACACCTTC CASSWGDRGLPYGYTF
TRBJ1-4 . TRBV28 . TGTGCCAGCAGTCTTCCCCGCGGGAGGGAGAAAAAACTGTTTTTT CASSLPRGREKKLFF
TRBJ1-2 . TRBV19 . TGTGCCAGTAGGTCCGGAGCCGGGTATGGCTACACCTTC CASRSGAGYGYTF
TRBJ1-1 . TRBV7-2 . TGTGCCAGCAGCTTAAGGCGGAACACTGAAGCTTTCTTT CASSLRRNTEAFF
TRBJ2-7 TRBD1 TRBV10-3 . TGTGCCATCAGCCGAAGACAGGGCACCGATGAGCAGTACTTC CAISRRQGTDEQYF
TRBJ2-1 TRBD1 TRBV7-2 . TGTGCCAGCAGCTGGGACAGTCCCTCGAATGAGCAGTTCTTC CASSWDSPSNEQFF